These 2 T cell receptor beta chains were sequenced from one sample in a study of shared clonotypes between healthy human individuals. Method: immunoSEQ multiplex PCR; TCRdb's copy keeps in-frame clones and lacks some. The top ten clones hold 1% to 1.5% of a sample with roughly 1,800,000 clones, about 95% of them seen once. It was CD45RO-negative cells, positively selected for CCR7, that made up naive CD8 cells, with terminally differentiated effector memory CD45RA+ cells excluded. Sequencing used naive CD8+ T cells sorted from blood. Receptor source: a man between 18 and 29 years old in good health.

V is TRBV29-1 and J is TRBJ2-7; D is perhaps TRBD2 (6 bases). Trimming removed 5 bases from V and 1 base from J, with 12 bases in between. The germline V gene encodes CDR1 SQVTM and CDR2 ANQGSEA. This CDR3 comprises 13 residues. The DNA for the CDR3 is TGCAGCGTTCTGGTTGCGGGGTCCTACGAGCAGTACTTC. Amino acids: CSVLVAGSYEQYF.

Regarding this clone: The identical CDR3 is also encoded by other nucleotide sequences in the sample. The CDR3 sequence is CASSLAGGTDTQYF. CDR3 nucleotide sequence: TGTGCCAGCAGCTTGGCGGGGGGCACAGATACGCAGTATTTT. This sequence joins TRBV7-2 and TRBJ2-3, with 7 bases matching TRBD2. This CDR3 is built from 14 residues. J was trimmed by 1 base and V by 3 bases; bases with no gene match: 1. The germline V gene has CDR1 SGHTA and CDR2 FQGNSA.